The T cell receptor beta chain under discussion was sequenced for a study of cytotoxic CD8 clonotypes in ibrutinib-treated CLL. General study points: Baseline-level clonality went beyond age-matched healthy donors and moved in step with circulating CD8+ T-cell counts.

Clones were read by immunoSEQ multiplex PCR, and TCRdb kept only the in-frame ones, dropping some. The sample records approximately 100,000 clones, 78% being singletons. Comments on this clone: The antigen is undetermined.

Germline assignment: CDR1 SEHNR and CDR2 FQNEAQ (reference sequence). The CDR3 sequence is 15 residues long. Trimming took 5 bases from V and 6 from J, leaving 17 bases between them. The sequence derives from a human donor with chronic lymphocytic leukemia. Here the sequenced sample was PBMCs, taken after 12 months of ibrutinib treatment. The chain employs TRBV7-9 and TRBJ2-1; D call uncertain. CDR3 bases: TGTGCCAGCAGCCCTAAGGCCCGGGTGGGCAATGAGCAGTTCTTC. Its protein product is CASSPKARVGNEQFF.